Below, 29 T cell receptor beta chains from the same sample are listed, as sequenced in a study of blood T cell repertoires in COVID-19. Clones were sequenced by immunoSEQ multiplex PCR, and TCRdb holds only the in-frame ones, with some missing. The data show over 35,000 clones, with about nine tenths seen just once and around 16% held by the top ten. Sequencing input: peripheral blood. The receptors were sampled from a woman aged 25 to 45 in a cohort sampled during active COVID-19.

The V gene is TRBV6-5, the J gene TRBJ2-1; TRBD2 matches at 8 bases. Germline V gene data show CDR1 as MNHEY and CDR2 as SVGAGI. The junction had 14 bases not matched to a gene; V was cut back by 6 bases and J by 10 bases. The CDR3 has 15 amino acids. This CDR3 is CASRRLPQRETEQFF. The DNA of the CDR3 is TGTGCCAGCAGACGACTACCCCAGCGGGAGACGGAGCAGTTCTTC.

The chain joins TRBV11-2 to TRBJ1-1; a weak D match, TRBD1 (5 bases). Germline V gene lookup returns CDR1 SGHAT and CDR2 FQNNGV. The CDR3 covers 15 residues. The V and J ends lost 2 bases and 0 bases respectively, with 10 bases between them. The CDR3, as DNA: TGTGCCAGCAGCTTAATCGGGGGGATGAACACTGAAGCTTTCTTT. It codes for CASSLIGGMNTEAFF.

The V call is TRBV5-6, the J call TRBJ1-6; no definite D call. The CDR3 contains 14 residues. Trimming removed 0 bases from V and 6 bases from J, with 7 bases in between. Germline lookup yields CDR1 SGHDT and CDR2 YYEEEE. CDR3 sequence reads: CASSLVGSNSPLHF. Written as DNA, the CDR3 is TGTGCCAGCAGCTTGGTGGGGAGTAATTCACCCCTCCACTTT.

The J gene is TRBJ2-7, the V gene TRBV2, with D possibly TRBD2 on 5 matching bases. V lost 5 bases to trimming and J lost 6 bases, with 23 bases between them. The germline CDR1 and CDR2 sequences are SNHLY and FYNNEI. The CDR3 spans 16 residues. The CDR3 nucleotides are TGTGCCAGCAGTCCCGAGCGGACCCTCTCCTGGGGCGAGCAGTACTTC. This encodes CASSPERTLSWGEQYF.

The rearrangement uses TRBV9 and TRBJ2-3; no reliable D call. V dropped 0 bases and J dropped 0 bases, with 5 bases sitting between them. The length of the CDR3 is 14 residues. The germline gives CDR1 SGDLS, CDR2 YYNGEE. The CDR3 sequence is CASSVDSSTDTQYF. DNA of the CDR3: TGTGCCAGCAGCGTAGATAGCAGCACAGATACGCAGTATTTT.

This clone occurred once. This chain connects TRBV6-6 to TRBJ2-7; TRBD1 is a possible D gene (5 bases). V was cut by 6 bases and J by 4 bases, with 16 bases left in between. In germline, CDR1 is MNHNY, CDR2 SVGAGI (reference sequence). The CDR3 length is 14 residues. CDR3 coding DNA: TGTGCCAGCAGCCCCTCGTGGCAGGGATACGAGCAGTACTTC. This sequence encodes CASSPSWQGYEQYF.

The J gene is TRBJ2-7, the V gene TRBV7-2; 14 positions match TRBD2. V lost 5 bases and J lost 5; bases outside the gene matches: 2. Germline CDR1 SGHTA, CDR2 FQGNSA. The CDR3 runs to 14 residues. CDR3 sequence (DNA): TGTGCCAGCAGCCAGGGACTAGCGGGAGACGAGCAGTACTTC. It codes for CASSQGLAGDEQYF. Full variable domain (remainder filled in from reference TRBV7-2 and TRBJ2-7): GAGVSQSPSNKVTEKGKDVELRCDPISGHTALYWYRQSLGQGLEFLIYFQGNSAPDKSGLPSDRFSAERTGGSVSTLTIQRTQQEDSAVYLCASSQGLAGDEQYFGPGTRLTVT.

This chain joins TRBV4-1 and TRBJ2-1; unclear D gene. Germline V gene lookup returns CDR1 MGHRA and CDR2 YSYEKL. This CDR3 has 17 amino acids. Trimming took off 0 bases at V and 0 bases at J, with 12 bases between the two ends. CDR3 amino acids: CASSQDRGVSSYNEQFF. The DNA for the CDR3 is TGCGCCAGCAGCCAAGATAGAGGTGTTAGCTCCTACAATGAGCAGTTCTTC.

V is TRBV11-2 and J is TRBJ2-5, with 7 bases matching TRBD1. The CDR3 has 15 amino acids. Germline-derived CDR1 and CDR2 are SGHAT and FQNNGV. V lost 2 bases and J lost 1; bases outside the gene matches: 4. The CDR3 DNA reads TGTGCCAGCAGCTTAATCTGGGACAGCCAAGAGACCCAGTACTTC. This codes for CASSLIWDSQETQYF.

The chain has TRBV7-3 and TRBJ2-1; the match to TRBD2 covers 13 bases. Germline assignment: CDR1 SGHTA and CDR2 FQGTGA. The CDR3 length is 15 residues. V was pared by 5 bases and J by 7 bases, with 5 bases of the junction left unmatched. The DNA of the CDR3 is TGTGCCAGCAGCACGGGACTAGCGGGATTTAATGAGCAGTTCTTC. It yields the protein CASSTGLAGFNEQFF.

V usage is TRBV11-3 and J usage is TRBJ2-1, with 10 bases aligning to TRBD2. The length of the CDR3 is 16 residues. V lost 0 bases and J lost 8; bases outside the gene matches: 7. Germline V gives CDR1 SGHNT, CDR2 YENEEA. The CDR3 nucleotides are TGTGCCAGCAGCTTAGATCACCAGCGGGAGGGGGATGAGCAGTTCTTC. Translating it yields CASSLDHQREGDEQFF.

The chain uses TRBV18 and TRBJ2-5; 9 nucleotides match TRBD2. This CDR3 has 14 residues. In germline, CDR1 is KGHSH, CDR2 LQKENI. J lost 4 bases, V lost 8 bases, and 8 bases had no gene match. Written as DNA, the CDR3 is TGTGCCAGCCACCCGGGACTAGCAGGAGAGACCCAGTACTTC. Translating it yields CASHPGLAGETQYF.

The chain links TRBV24-1 to TRBJ2-1, with TRBD2 identical over 11 bases. Germline CDR1 reads KGHDR; CDR2 reads SFDVKD. The CDR3 totals 14 residues. V lost 6 bases and J lost 4; bases outside the gene matches: 1. CDR3 sequence: CATSLAGGYNEQFF. CDR3 coding DNA: TGTGCCACCAGTCTAGCGGGAGGTTACAATGAGCAGTTCTTC.

This rearrangement joins TRBV27 to TRBJ1-1, with no clear D. Trimming shortened V by 7 bases and J by 9 bases, and 18 bases separated the two germline ends. This CDR3 spans 13 amino acids. Germline V lookup: CDR1 MNHEY, CDR2 SMNVEV (reference sequence). This CDR3 reads CASILRGRRQAFF. The CDR3 DNA reads as TGTGCCAGCATATTACGGGGTAGGCGGCAAGCTTTCTTT.

This sequence joins TRBV11-2 and TRBJ1-6; 7 nucleotides match TRBD1. The germline CDR1 and CDR2 sequences are SGHAT and FQNNGV. V dropped 1 base and J dropped 9; count of bases not matched to a gene: 12. The CDR3 is 17 residues long. CDR3 residues: CASSLVGRGDVSSPLHF. As DNA, the CDR3 is TGTGCCAGCAGCTTAGTTGGCAGGGGGGATGTGAGTTCACCCCTCCACTTT.

V is TRBV27 and J is TRBJ2-7, with D possibly being TRBD1 (6 bases). The CDR3 runs 16 residues. Germline CDR1 and CDR2: MNHEY and SMNVEV (reference sequence). The ends were cut back, 0 bases at V and 1 base at J, with 13 bases in the middle. The CDR3 reads CASSLSSGQISYEQYF. CDR3 in DNA: TGTGCCAGCAGTTTATCATCCGGACAGATATCCTACGAGCAGTACTTC.

The chain joins TRBV27 to TRBJ2-1; TRBD1 agrees at 9 bases. The germline V gene has CDR1 MNHEY and CDR2 SMNVEV (reference sequence). The CDR3 length is 16 residues. V dropped 6 bases and J dropped 5; count of bases not matched to a gene: 11. CDR3 protein: CASSRPAGQGHNEQFF. The CDR3, as DNA: TGTGCCAGCAGCAGGCCGGCGGGACAGGGCCACAATGAGCAGTTCTTC.

The rearrangement uses TRBV10-2 and TRBJ2-7; 7 nucleotides line up with TRBD2. After removal of 1 base from V and 3 bases from J, the junction contained 12 bases not matched to a gene. Germline V gives CDR1 WSHSY, CDR2 SAAADI. CDR3 length: 17 residues. The DNA of the CDR3 is TGCGCCAGCAGTGAGTTTCGCGGTATGGCGGGGGTCTACGAGCAGTACTTC. This encodes CASSEFRGMAGVYEQYF.

The chain employs TRBV9 and TRBJ2-1, with unresolved D. CDR1 is SGDLS and CDR2 is YYNGEE in the germline V gene. V was trimmed by 0 bases and J by 6 bases, leaving 13 bases between them. The CDR3 runs 15 residues. CDR3 nucleotide sequence: TGTGCCAGCAGCGTAGTTGCGAACCAACCCAATGAGCAGTTCTTC. It translates to CASSVVANQPNEQFF. The entire variable domain, with the rest obtained from reference TRBV9 and TRBJ2-1, is as follows: DSGVTQTPKHLITATGQRVTLRCSPRSGDLSVYWYQQSLDQGLQFLIQYYNGEERAKGNILERFSAQQFPDLHSELNLSSLELGDSALYFCASSVVANQPNEQFFGPGTRLTVL.

The V call is TRBV6-5, the J call TRBJ2-7; tentatively, D is TRBD1 (6 bases). The CDR3 loop spans 14 amino acids. Germline V gene sequence: CDR1 MNHEY, CDR2 SVGAGI. V lost 7 bases, J lost 4 bases, and 17 bases lay in between. This CDR3 is CASISGQGPYEQYF. CDR3 in DNA: TGTGCCAGCATATCGGGGCAGGGGCCGTACGAGCAGTACTTC.

The chain couples TRBV6-5 to TRBJ1-4; D is unclear. Germline lookup yields CDR1 MNHEY and CDR2 SVGAGI. Trimming cost V 10 bases and J 5 bases, with 17 bases left between them. This CDR3 has 14 residues. The CDR3, as DNA: TGTGCCACCCTGGATTTCGGAGCAAATGAAAAACTGTTTTTT. This sequence encodes CATLDFGANEKLFF.

J is TRBJ1-3 and V is TRBV29-1; D is undetermined. Per the germline V gene, CDR1 is SQVTM and CDR2 is ANQGSEA. CDR3 length equals 13 residues. Trimming took off 3 bases at V and 1 base at J, with 7 bases between the two ends. For the CDR3, the DNA is TGCAGCGTTGATTCGGTTTCTGGAAACACCATATATTTT. Residues: CSVDSVSGNTIYF.

The V gene is TRBV6-2 or TRBV6-3, the J gene TRBJ2-7; 14 bases match TRBD2. In germline, CDR1 is MNHEY, CDR2 SVGEGT. The CDR3 runs to 15 residues. V was pared by 2 bases and J by 7 bases, with 4 bases of the junction left unmatched. The CDR3 sequence is CASSYGTSGRGEQYF. The CDR3 DNA sequence: TGTGCCAGCAGTTACGGGACTAGCGGGAGAGGGGAGCAGTACTTC.

The CDR3 region is CAISERGLQYEQYF. CDR3 nucleotides: TGTGCCATCAGTGAGAGGGGACTTCAATACGAGCAGTACTTC. This sequence joins TRBV10-3 and TRBJ2-7; tentative D call: TRBD2 (6 bases). The CDR3 covers 14 residues. Looked up from germline, CDR1 is ENHRY and CDR2 is SYGVKD. The ends were cut back, 2 bases at V and 4 bases at J, with 12 bases in the middle.

The V gene is TRBV6-5, the J gene TRBJ1-1, with TRBD1 matching 10 bases. This CDR3 has 16 residues. Germline CDR1 reads MNHEY; CDR2 reads SVGAGI. V lost 2 bases, J lost 7 bases, and 10 bases stayed unmatched. The CDR3 loop reads CASSYLFGTGEVEAFF. CDR3 DNA: TGTGCCAGCAGTTACCTTTTCGGGACAGGGGAAGTTGAAGCTTTCTTT.

V is TRBV6-5 and J is TRBJ2-1, with 11 bases matching TRBD2. V shed 6 bases and J 10 bases; nucleotides not matched to a gene: 8. Per the germline V gene, CDR1 is MNHEY and CDR2 is SVGAGI. The CDR3 covers 14 residues. In DNA form, the CDR3 reads TGTGCCAGCAGCCCCCTCGGGACTAGCGGCGAGCAGTTCTTC. Protein: CASSPLGTSGEQFF.

The V call is TRBV2, the J call TRBJ2-5, with D possibly matching TRBD1 (5 bases). Germline V CDR1 and CDR2: SNHLY, FYNNEI. V was pared by 5 bases and J by 5 bases, with 12 bases between. This CDR3 comprises 13 residues. The chain's CDR3 is CASSYKTDETQYF. Written as DNA, the CDR3 is TGTGCCAGCAGTTACAAGACAGATGAGACCCAGTACTTC.

The sample holds one count of this clone. V is TRBV6-5 and J is TRBJ2-3; D possibly corresponds to TRBD1 (5 bases). The CDR3 is 14 residues long. In germline, CDR1 is MNHEY, CDR2 SVGAGI. The V and J ends lost 7 bases and 6 bases respectively, with 17 bases between them. DNA of the CDR3: TGTGCCAGCAAAAAGAGTGCCGCAGGGGATACGCAGTATTTT. This encodes CASKKSAAGDTQYF.

This clone turned up a few times. The chain carries TRBV6-5 and TRBJ1-6; TRBD1 matches 7 bases. The CDR3 contains 15 residues. The V and J ends lost 6 bases and 3 bases, in that order; junction bases with no gene match: 5. In germline, CDR1 is MNHEY, CDR2 SVGAGI. The CDR3 loop is CASSPRGVYNSPLHF. CDR3 sequence (DNA): TGTGCCAGCAGCCCCAGGGGGGTCTATAATTCACCCCTCCACTTT.